Below are 21 T cell receptor beta chains sequenced from a single sample in a study of response to subunit inactivated influenza vaccine. MiXCR was run by TCRdb on the RT-PCR reads, yielding one entry per CDR3 protein. The sample lists 400,000 to 650,000 distinct CDR3 sequences; approximately 7.8% were seen once. This specimen consisted of PBMCs from blood, obtained around 25 months after vaccination. These receptor sequences come from a man aged 50-75 years who received an inactivated influenza vaccine.

This clonotype was seen many times. CDR3 in amino acids: CSAGLQGIQTGELFF. The CDR3 DNA follows: TGCAGTGCTGGCCTACAGGGGATTCAAACCGGGGAGCTGTTTTTT. This rearrangement joins TRBV20-1 to TRBJ2-2; 7 bases are a match to TRBD1. Germline V gives CDR1 DFQATT, CDR2 SNEGSKA (reference sequence). Trimming cost V 5 bases and J 5 bases; bases outside gene matches: 11. The CDR3 sequence is 15 residues long.

This clonotype was observed at least ten times. The gene calls are TRBV3-1 and TRBJ1-3; 7 bases align to TRBD1. Germline V gene lookup returns CDR1 LGHDT and CDR2 YNNKEL (reference sequence). The V segment lost 1 base and the J segment 2 bases; nucleotides outside the gene matches: 8. The CDR3 spans 17 residues. The CDR3 DNA sequence: TGTGCCAGCAGCCAAGTCGGCTTAACAGGGGCTGGAAACACCATATATTTT. This gives the protein CASSQVGLTGAGNTIYF.

In its sample, this clonotype was seen a few times. The rearrangement joins TRBV11-2 to TRBJ2-1, with TRBD2 identical over 8 bases. V shed 5 bases and J 0 bases; nucleotides not matched to a gene: 6. Germline CDR1 and CDR2: SGHAT and FQNNGV. The CDR3 totals 16 residues. The CDR3 DNA follows: TGTGCCAGCAGCCCCGGTAGCGGGAACTCCTACAATGAGCAGTTCTTC. It translates to CASSPGSGNSYNEQFF.

The table lists this clonotype with many counts. The rearrangement links TRBV5-1 to TRBJ2-3, with D unclear. V was clipped by 0 bases and J by 6 bases, with 11 bases between them. The CDR3 totals 14 residues. Germline CDR1 is SGHRS and CDR2 is YFSETQ. CDR3 loop: CASSLEARRDTQYF. CDR3 coding DNA: TGCGCCAGCAGCTTGGAGGCCCGCAGGGATACGCAGTATTTT. Supplemented by reference TRBV5-1 and TRBJ2-3, the full variable domain reads KAGVTQTPRYLIKTRGQQVTLSCSPISGHRSVSWYQQTPGQGLQFLFEYFSETQRNKGNFPGRFSGRQFSNSRSEMNVSTLELGDSALYLCASSLEARRDTQYFGPGTRLTVL.

The V gene is TRBV20-1, the J gene TRBJ1-2; possible D gene TRBD1, 6 bases. V was trimmed by 6 bases and J by 0 bases, leaving 20 bases between them. The CDR3 length is 16 residues. CDR1 is DFQATT and CDR2 is SNEGSKA in the germline V gene (reference sequence). The CDR3 DNA follows: TGCAGTGCCTCCGGGACTACGGGGGCGGCTAACTATGGCTACACCTTC. Residues: CSASGTTGAANYGYTF.

In its sample, this clonotype was seen many times. The chain employs TRBV5-1 and TRBJ2-3; the match to TRBD2 covers 9 bases. CDR1 and CDR2 (germline): SGHRS, YFSETQ. The CDR3 spans 16 residues. V lost 4 bases to trimming and J lost 2 bases; unmatched junction nucleotides: 8. Written as DNA, the CDR3 is TGCGCCAGCAGCGCTATAGCGGGGGTGAACACAGATACGCAGTATTTT. Translating it yields CASSAIAGVNTDTQYF.

This clonotype showed up many times. The gene calls are TRBV12-3 or TRBV12-4 and TRBJ1-5; 7 nucleotides match TRBD1. After removal of 3 bases from V and 2 bases from J, the junction contained 4 bases not matched to a gene. The CDR3 consists of 15 residues. The CDR3 region is CASSLATGGNQPQHF. In nucleotides, the CDR3 is TGTGCCAGCAGTTTGGCAACAGGGGGCAATCAGCCCCAGCATTTT.

This clonotype was recorded at least ten times. This chain links TRBV4-2 with TRBJ2-5; the D is unclear. Trimming removed 0 bases at V and 5 bases at J, with 7 bases between. The CDR3 spans 13 residues. Germline V gene data show CDR1 as LGHNA and CDR2 as YNFKEQ. CDR3: CASSQEEWETQYF. The CDR3 bases are TGTGCCAGCAGCCAAGAGGAGTGGGAGACCCAGTACTTC.

This clonotype was picked up a small number of times. J is TRBJ2-2 and V is TRBV6-5; D not resolved. Germline V CDR1 and CDR2: MNHEY, SVGAGI. The CDR3 consists of 14 residues. The V end lost 4 bases, the J end lost 6 bases, and 12 bases lay between the germline ends. This CDR3 is CASSSMGRPGELFF. The CDR3 coding sequence is TGTGCCAGCAGTTCAATGGGCAGGCCCGGGGAGCTGTTTTTT.

This clonotype was detected ten times or more. The chain combines TRBV20-1 with TRBJ1-3, with TRBD1 matching over 9 bases. With 3 bases clipped from V and 2 bases from J, the junction kept 2 bases outside the gene matches. The CDR3 loop spans 14 amino acids. The germline gives CDR1 DFQATT, CDR2 SNEGSKA (reference sequence). The CDR3: CSASRQGAGNTIYF. CDR3 DNA: TGCAGTGCTAGCCGACAGGGGGCTGGAAACACCATATATTTT.

This clonotype was observed a handful of times. The chain recombines TRBV20-1 with TRBJ2-3, with D uncertain. Trimming left V 1 base short and J 2 bases short, with 16 bases between. The CDR3 has 16 amino acids. Germline-derived CDR1 and CDR2 are DFQATT and SNEGSKA (reference sequence). The CDR3 protein is CSARGYMDRFTDTQYF. Written as DNA, the CDR3 is TGCAGTGCTAGAGGGTATATGGATCGGTTCACAGATACGCAGTATTTT.

There are many counts of this clonotype. The chain uses TRBV5-6 and TRBJ1-6, with 8 positions matching TRBD1. CDR3 length equals 15 residues. Unmatched junction bases numbered 10, after V lost 4 bases and J lost 10 bases. The germline gives CDR1 SGHDT, CDR2 YYEEEE. The CDR3 DNA follows: TGTGCCAGCAGCACTAAGACAGGGGTTTCCTCACCCCTCCACTTT. This gives the protein CASSTKTGVSSPLHF.

Only a few counts were recorded for this clonotype. The CDR3 region has the DNA TGCGCCAGCAGCACGTGGACAGGGGGGGACGGCTACACCTTC. As protein: CASSTWTGGDGYTF. The V call is TRBV5-1, the J call TRBJ1-2; the match to TRBD1 covers 10 bases. The germline gives CDR1 SGHRS, CDR2 YFSETQ. CDR3 length equals 14 residues. J lost 8 bases, V lost 4 bases, and 8 bases had no gene match.

This clonotype was seen many times. V usage is TRBV5-6 and J usage is TRBJ2-1; 9 nucleotides match TRBD2. Germline V lookup: CDR1 SGHDT, CDR2 YYEEEE. With 4 bases clipped from V and 4 bases from J, the junction kept 9 bases outside the gene matches. The CDR3 totals 16 residues. The CDR3: CASSVVTSGLYNEQFF. Written as DNA, the CDR3 is TGTGCCAGCAGCGTGGTGACTAGCGGTCTTTACAATGAGCAGTTCTTC.

This clonotype was seen a handful of times. The gene calls are TRBV20-1 and TRBJ2-7; D is unclear. Trimming stripped 3 bases from V and 0 bases from J, with 9 bases between. CDR3 size: 13 residues. Germline assignment: CDR1 DFQATT and CDR2 SNEGSKA (reference sequence). CDR3 sequence: CSARPQVSYEQYF. The CDR3 nucleotides are TGCAGTGCTAGGCCGCAGGTCTCCTACGAGCAGTACTTC.

V usage is TRBV4-3 and J usage is TRBJ2-4; D might be TRBD2 (6 bases). Trimming shortened V by 1 base and J by 5 bases, and 12 bases separated the two germline ends. This CDR3 is 15 amino acids long. From germline, CDR1 is LGHNA and CDR2 YSLEER. CDR3 loop: CASSQVAGRQNIQYF. CDR3 nucleotide sequence: TGCGCCAGCAGCCAAGTGGCGGGGCGACAAAACATTCAGTACTTC.

This chain connects TRBV2 to TRBJ2-2, with D perhaps TRBD1 or TRBD2 (5 bases each). The CDR3 has 18 amino acids. V was shortened by 3 bases and J by 0 bases, with 17 bases between the two germline ends. The germline gives CDR1 SNHLY, CDR2 FYNNEI. Here the CDR3 DNA reads TGTGCCAGCAGTGAGGGCTGGGGGTGGTCCGCGAACACCGGGGAGCTGTTTTTT. It specifies CASSEGWGWSANTGELFF.

J is TRBJ2-3 and V is TRBV10-3; tentative D call: TRBD2 (5 bases). V lost 6 bases, J lost 1 base, and 17 bases lay in between. The CDR3 covers 16 residues. Looked up from germline, CDR1 is ENHRY and CDR2 is SYGVKD. The CDR3 nucleotides read TGTGCCATCAGACAAGCCTCGGGGAGAGGCACAGATACGCAGTATTTT. Its translation: CAIRQASGRGTDTQYF.

This clonotype was found a few times. The rearrangement uses TRBV20-1 and TRBJ2-3; 8 bases are a match to TRBD1. Germline V gene lookup returns CDR1 DFQATT and CDR2 SNEGSKA (reference sequence). Unmatched junction bases numbered 9, after V lost 0 bases and J lost 4 bases. The CDR3 runs to 16 residues. DNA for the CDR3: TGCAGTGCTAGAGAACCCCTCGGACAGGGTTCAGATACGCAGTATTTT. As protein: CSAREPLGQGSDTQYF.

CDR3 loop: CASSLDPGGQLLPPQHF. The CDR3 nucleotides are TGTGCCAGCAGCTTAGACCCGGGAGGACAGCTACTCCCGCCCCAGCATTTT. J is TRBJ1-5 and V is TRBV11-2, with a tentative D call TRBD1 (6 bases). The CDR3 spans 17 residues. The V gene lost 0 bases and the J gene lost 9 bases, with 21 bases spanning the gap. Germline V gene lookup returns CDR1 SGHAT and CDR2 FQNNGV.

This sequence joins TRBV6-5 and TRBJ2-3; 7 bases are shared with TRBD1. Germline V gives CDR1 MNHEY, CDR2 SVGAGI. V lost 2 bases to trimming and J lost 1 base; unmatched junction nucleotides: 6. The CDR3 covers 16 residues. The CDR3 DNA reads TGTGCCAGCAGTTACGGCAACGGACAGGGCACAGATACGCAGTATTTT. Its protein product is CASSYGNGQGTDTQYF.